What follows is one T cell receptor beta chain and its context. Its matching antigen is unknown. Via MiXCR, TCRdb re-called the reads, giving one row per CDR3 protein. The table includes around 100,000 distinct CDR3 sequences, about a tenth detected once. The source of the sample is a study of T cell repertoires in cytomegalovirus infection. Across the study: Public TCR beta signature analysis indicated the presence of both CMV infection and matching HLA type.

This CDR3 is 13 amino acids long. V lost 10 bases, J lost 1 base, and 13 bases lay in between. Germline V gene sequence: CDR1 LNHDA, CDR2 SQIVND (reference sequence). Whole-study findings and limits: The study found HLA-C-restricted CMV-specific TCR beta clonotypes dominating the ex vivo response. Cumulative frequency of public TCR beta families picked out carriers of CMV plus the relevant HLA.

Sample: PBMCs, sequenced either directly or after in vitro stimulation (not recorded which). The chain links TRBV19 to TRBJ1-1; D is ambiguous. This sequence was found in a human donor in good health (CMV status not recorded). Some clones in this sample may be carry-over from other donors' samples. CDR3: CAIWTPENTEAFF. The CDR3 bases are TGTGCCATATGGACGCCGGAGAACACTGAAGCTTTCTTT.